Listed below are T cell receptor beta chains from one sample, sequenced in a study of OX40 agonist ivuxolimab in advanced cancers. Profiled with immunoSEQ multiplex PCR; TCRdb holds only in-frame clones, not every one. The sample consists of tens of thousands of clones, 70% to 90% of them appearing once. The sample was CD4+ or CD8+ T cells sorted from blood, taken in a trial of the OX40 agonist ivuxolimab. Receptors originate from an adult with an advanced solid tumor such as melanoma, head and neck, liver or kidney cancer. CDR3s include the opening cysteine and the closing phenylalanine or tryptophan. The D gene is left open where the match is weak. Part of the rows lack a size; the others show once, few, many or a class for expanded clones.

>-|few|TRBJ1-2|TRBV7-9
TGTGCCAGCAGCTTAGGACAGGCTAACTATGGCTACACCTTC
CASSLGQANYGYTF
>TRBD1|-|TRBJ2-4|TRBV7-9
TGTGCCAGCAGCCCGGCCGGGACAGGGGCGTCCAAAAACATTCAGTACTTC
CASSPAGTGASKNIQYF
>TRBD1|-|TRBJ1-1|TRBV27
TGTGCCAGCAGTCCCAGGGGGCGCGGGACTGAAGCTTTCTTT
CASSPRGRGTEAFF
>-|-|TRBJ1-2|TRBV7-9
TGTGCCAGCAGCTTAGCTGGCTATGGCTACACCTTC
CASSLAGYGYTF
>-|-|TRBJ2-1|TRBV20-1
TGCAGTGCCCGAGGGGGGAATGAGCAGTTCTTC
CSARGGNEQFF
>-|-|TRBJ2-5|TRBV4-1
TGCGCCAGCAGCCAAGATATCGGTCGGCAAGAGACCCAGTACTTC
CASSQDIGRQETQYF
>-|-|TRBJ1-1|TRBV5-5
TGTGCCAGCAGCTTGGTAGATTTGAACACTGAAGCTTTCTTT
CASSLVDLNTEAFF
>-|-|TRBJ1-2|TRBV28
TGTGCCAGCAGTTTAGCCCAAGCCCTGGGGTATGGCTACACCTTC
CASSLAQALGYGYTF
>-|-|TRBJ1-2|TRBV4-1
TGCGCCAGCAGCCACAGTCCCCCGACAGAGAACTATGGCTACACCTTC
CASSHSPPTENYGYTF
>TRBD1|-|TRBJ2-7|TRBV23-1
TGCGCCAGCAGTCGCTGGACAGGCGAACACTACGAGCAGTACTTC
CASSRWTGEHYEQYF
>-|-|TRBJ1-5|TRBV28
TGTGCCAGCAGTCCGGTAGGGGATCAGCCCCAGCATTTT
CASSPVGDQPQHF
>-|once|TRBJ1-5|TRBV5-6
TGTGCCAGCAGCTCCCGTCTCTTCCGTCAGCCCCAGCATTTT
CASSSRLFRQPQHF
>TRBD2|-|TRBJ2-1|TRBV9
TGTGCCAGCAGCCCAAGGTCGGGACTAGTGGGTAATGAGCAGTTCTTC
CASSPRSGLVGNEQFF
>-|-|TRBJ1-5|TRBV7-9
TGTGCCAGCAGCTTAGCGGATCAGCCCCAGCATTTT
CASSLADQPQHF
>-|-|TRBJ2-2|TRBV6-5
TGTGCCAGCAGTTATGGCGGGTTCTCCGGGGAGCTGTTTTTT
CASSYGGFSGELFF
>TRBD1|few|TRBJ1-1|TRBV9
TGTGCCAGCAGCACGAGCCGACAGGGGAAGAACACTGAAGCTTTCTTT
CASSTSRQGKNTEAFF
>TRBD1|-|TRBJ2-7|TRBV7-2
TGTGCCAGCAGCTCTGACAGGGGCTACGAGCAGTACTTC
CASSSDRGYEQYF
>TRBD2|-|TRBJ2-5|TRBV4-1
TGCGCCAGCAGCCAAGAGGGACTAGCGGGGGGCATCCAAGAGACCCAGTACTTC
CASSQEGLAGGIQETQYF
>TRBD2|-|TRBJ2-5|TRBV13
TGTGCCAGCAGCTTAGAGGGACTAGCGGGGCTACAAGGGACCCAGTACTTC
CASSLEGLAGLQGTQYF
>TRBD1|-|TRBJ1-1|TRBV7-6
TGTGCCAGCAGCTTAGTACAGGGCACAGGGGACCCGGAGGCTTTCTTT
CASSLVQGTGDPEAFF
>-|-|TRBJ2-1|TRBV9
TGTGCCAGCAGCGTAGGGCTAGCCAGGGAGCAGTTCTTC
CASSVGLAREQFF
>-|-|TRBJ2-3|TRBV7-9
TGTGCCAGCAGCTTGCACCAGAAAGATACGCAGTATTTT
CASSLHQKDTQYF
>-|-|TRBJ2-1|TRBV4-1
TGCGCCAGCAGCCAAGTACTAGGGGGGGGGAATGAGCAGTTCTTC
CASSQVLGGGNEQFF
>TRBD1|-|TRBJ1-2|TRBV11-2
TGTGCCAGCAGCGGAAGGGGGCAGGTCGGCGGCTACACCTTC
CASSGRGQVGGYTF
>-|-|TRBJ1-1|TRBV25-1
TGTGCCAGCAGTGAAACCCTTGGGGGCCTGAACACTGAAGCTTTCTTT
CASSETLGGLNTEAFF
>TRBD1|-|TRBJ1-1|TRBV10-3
TGTGCCATCAGCGACTCCGGGACAGAAATGAACACTGAAGCTTTCTTT
CAISDSGTEMNTEAFF
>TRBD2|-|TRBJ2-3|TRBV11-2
TGTGCCAGCAGCCCCTGGACTAGCGGGGGGTACACAGATACGCAGTATTTT
CASSPWTSGGYTDTQYF
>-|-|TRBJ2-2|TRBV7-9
TGTGCCAGCAGCCCAGGACCCTACACCGGGGAGCTGTTTTTT
CASSPGPYTGELFF
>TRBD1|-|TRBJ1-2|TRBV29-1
TGCAGCGTTGAAGCGAGACAGGGGGCGACCTACTATGGCTACACCTTC
CSVEARQGATYYGYTF
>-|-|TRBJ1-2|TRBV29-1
TGCAGCGTCGACGGTCCCGGGACATCGGTGGAGGGCTACACCTTC
CSVDGPGTSVEGYTF
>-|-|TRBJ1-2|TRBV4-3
TGCGCCAGCAGCCAAGAGCGAGGTACACCGGGCTACACCTTC
CASSQERGTPGYTF
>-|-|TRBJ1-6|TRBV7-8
TGTGCCAGCAGCTTATTGAGTACAGAGTATTCACCCCTCCACTTT
CASSLLSTEYSPLHF
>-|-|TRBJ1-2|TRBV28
TGTGCCAGCAGTTCTCCCGGGACTAACTATGGCTACACCTTC
CASSSPGTNYGYTF
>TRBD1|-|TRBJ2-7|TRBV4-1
TGCGCCAGCAGCCCGGGACAGGACTCCTACGAGCAGTACTTC
CASSPGQDSYEQYF
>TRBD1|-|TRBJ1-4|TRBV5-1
TGCGCCAGCAGCTTGACCACAGGGGGCAAACTGTTTTTT
CASSLTTGGKLFF
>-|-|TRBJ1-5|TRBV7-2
TGTGCCAGCAGCTTGGAGGGGAGCAATCAGCCCCAGCATTTT
CASSLEGSNQPQHF
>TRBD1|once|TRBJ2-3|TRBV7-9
TGTGCCAGCAGCCCAGGGGGCTCCGGACAGGGTAGCACAGATACGCAGTATTTT
CASSPGGSGQGSTDTQYF